This TCR beta chain stems from a study of blood T cells in healthy people across ages. General study results and limits: The donors' CMV status was not determined, possibly confounding changes in expanded clonotypes.

The use of a sample-barcoded 5' primer and a J-beta primer mix characterized a second PCR of about 6 to 11 cycles. At least 2.5 million CDR3-containing paired-end reads were obtained per sample. TCRdb re-analysed the 5' RACE reads in MiXCR, keeping a single row per CDR3 protein. The table has around 1.7 million distinct CDR3 sequences, roughly 27% seen once. As for this clonotype: Its antigen is as yet unknown.

Per-sample PBMC isolation yielded at least 6.5 million cells. Trimming took 6 bases from V and 8 from J; bases not matched to a gene: 8. The V gene's germline CDR1 is MNHEY and CDR2 SVGAGI. The CDR3 runs to 15 residues. The sequenced material came from blood. The receptor comes from a woman aged 30 to 39 in good health. J is TRBJ2-6 and V is TRBV6-5; 9 bases fit TRBD2. CDR3: CASSQGGRGSNVLTF. The CDR3 DNA reads as TGTGCCAGCAGCCAGGGCGGGAGGGGATCCAACGTCCTGACTTTC.